Listed below are T cell receptor beta chains from one sample, sequenced in a study of blood T cells in healthy people across ages. TCRdb processed the 5' RACE reads anew with MiXCR; each CDR3 protein has one entry. The sample includes roughly 860,000 distinct CDR3 sequences, around 68% seen only once; the top ten take about 30%. Sample: blood. The receptors stem from a man aged 30 to 39 in good health. The CDR3 runs from the conserved cysteine through the conserved F or W. A D gene is named only where the DNA matches it firmly. A row's size may be missing; if present it is once, few, many or a size class.

-	15	TRBD1	TRBV7-7	TRBJ2-1	TGTGCCAGCAGCTTGGACAGGGAAGTTAACAATGAGCAGTTCTTC	CASSLDREVNNEQFF
-	15	TRBD1	TRBV27	TRBJ1-1	TGTGCCAGCAGAGGAGTCGACAGGGCGGACACTGAAGCTTTCTTT	CASRGVDRADTEAFF
few	16	TRBD1	TRBV4-2	TRBJ1-5	TGTGCCAGCAGCCAAGACCAGGGGGCGGGCAATCAGCCCCAGCATTTT	CASSQDQGAGNQPQHF
few	14	TRBD2	TRBV7-3	TRBJ2-1	TGTGCCAGCAGCTTAATACTAGCGGGGGCTGAGCAGTTCTTC	CASSLILAGAEQFF
-	14	TRBD2	TRBV20-1	TRBJ2-1	TGCAGTGCTACAACTAGCGGGGTCGGTAATGAGCAGTTCTTC	CSATTSGVGNEQFF
-	15	-	TRBV6-2/TRBV6-3	TRBJ2-5	TGTGCCAGCAGTTCCTACAGGGGAGGTTTGGAGACCCAGTACTTC	CASSSYRGGLETQYF
-	18	TRBD2	TRBV11-2	TRBJ2-1	TGTGCCAGCAGCTCTAGCGGGGTTACAAGGTTTGGTTACAATGAGCAGTTCTTC	CASSSSGVTRFGYNEQFF
-	13	-	TRBV27	TRBJ2-7	TGTGCCAGCAAACTCCCGTCCGGTGGCGAGCAGTACTTC	CASKLPSGGEQYF
-	15	-	TRBV4-1	TRBJ2-7	TGCGCCAGCAGCCAACACAGGGTGAGCTCCTACGAGCAGTACTTC	CASSQHRVSSYEQYF
few	13	-	TRBV6-1	TRBJ1-4	TGTGCCAGCCTTGGATTGAATAATGAAAAACTGTTTTTT	CASLGLNNEKLFF
-	13	TRBD1	TRBV28	TRBJ2-5	TGTGCCAGCAGGCCAGACAGGGTACAGACCCAGTACTTC	CASRPDRVQTQYF
once	15	TRBD1	TRBV4-3	TRBJ2-7	TGCGCCAGCAGCCAGAAGGGACAGGGAAATTACGAGCAGTACTTC	CASSQKGQGNYEQYF
-	15	TRBD2	TRBV20-1	TRBJ2-3	TGCAGTGTTCCTACCTCTAGCGGGGTTGCCGATACACAGTATTTT	CSVPTSSGVADTQYF